These 5 T cell receptor beta chains were all obtained from the same sample, sequenced in a study of monozygotic twins with cystic fibrosis. Measured with immunoSEQ multiplex PCR; TCRdb has only the in-frame clones, and not every one. Seen here are 25,000 or so clones, 75% to 95% observed once, and the top ten hold 0.54%. Sequences were obtained from blood. These receptors were collected from a girl aged 2-10 years with cystic fibrosis.

The rearrangement links TRBV5-1 to TRBJ2-4, with a tentative D call TRBD1 (5 bases). Germline loops: CDR1 SGHRS, CDR2 YFSETQ. The CDR3 length is 14 residues. Trimming left V 0 bases short and J 2 bases short, with 6 bases between. In nucleotides, the CDR3 is TGCGCCAGCAGCTTGGCAGGGACCAAAAACATTCAGTACTTC. Translated, it gives CASSLAGTKNIQYF. The variable domain in full, completed from reference TRBV5-1 and TRBJ2-4, reads KAGVTQTPRYLIKTRGQQVTLSCSPISGHRSVSWYQQTPGQGLQFLFEYFSETQRNKGNFPGRFSGRQFSNSRSEMNVSTLELGDSALYLCASSLAGTKNIQYFGAGTRLSVL.

The V gene is TRBV7-2, the J gene TRBJ1-2; 7 nucleotides match TRBD1. The CDR3 is 13 residues long. The ends lost 5 bases at V and 4 bases at J; junction bases unmatched: 4. The germline V gene has CDR1 SGHTA and CDR2 FQGNSA. The CDR3 is CASSPGQVYGYTF. CDR3 nucleotide sequence: TGTGCCAGCAGCCCCGGACAGGTCTATGGCTACACCTTC.

The V and J genes are TRBV25-1 and TRBJ2-5, with TRBD1 identical over 7 bases. CDR3 size: 15 residues. In germline, CDR1 is MGHDK, CDR2 SYGVNS. Unmatched junction bases numbered 12, after V lost 4 bases and J lost 7 bases. CDR3 residues: CASSAPGQTWGTQYF. Written as DNA, the CDR3 is TGTGCCAGCAGTGCGCCGGGACAGACATGGGGGACCCAGTACTTC.

This clone was detected once. Written as DNA, the CDR3 is TGTGCCAGCAGTGAGGGTAGCGGGGGGGCCGATGAGCAGTTCTTC. This gives the protein CASSEGSGGADEQFF. This chain connects TRBV2 to TRBJ2-1, with 11 bases identical to TRBD2. The germline CDR1 and CDR2 sequences are SNHLY and FYNNEI. The CDR3 is made up of 15 amino acids. Unmatched junction bases numbered 6, after V lost 3 bases and J lost 8 bases.

The chain links TRBV7-8 to TRBJ2-7; D is perhaps TRBD1 or TRBD2 (6 bases each). V was shortened by 4 bases and J by 2 bases, with 15 bases between the two germline ends. In germline, CDR1 is SGHVS, CDR2 FQNEAQ. The CDR3 is made up of 15 amino acids. CDR3 nucleotide sequence: TGTGCCAGCAGCTCCCTCGGAGGGGGGCCCTACGAGCAGTACTTC. Its protein product is CASSSLGGGPYEQYF.